Listed below are T cell receptor beta chains from one sample, sequenced in a study of blood T cell repertoires in COVID-19. Sequencing was performed with immunoSEQ multiplex PCR; in TCRdb, only in-frame clones are kept and a portion is missing. Here the sample spans tens of thousands of clones, about four fifths being singletons. Material: peripheral blood. These receptors were collected from a man aged 60 to 69 with acute or convalescent COVID-19. Both conserved end residues are part of each CDR3. The D gene is left open where the match is weak. Size is omitted from some rows. Given values are once, few, many or a class for expanded clones.

size | J | D | V | CDR3 | DNA
- | TRBJ2-7 | - | TRBV6-5 | CASSYRDSYEQYF | TGTGCCAGCAGTTACCGGGATTCCTACGAGCAGTACTTC
- | TRBJ1-2 | - | TRBV10-3 | CAISDSGLYGYTF | TGTGCCATCAGTGACTCAGGGCTCTATGGCTACACCTTC
- | TRBJ2-3 | TRBD1 | TRBV4-1 | CASSQDGQGGRNTQYF | TGCGCCAGCAGCCAAGACGGACAGGGAGGTAGGAATACGCAGTATTTT
- | TRBJ1-1 | TRBD1 | TRBV11-2 | CASSTWTGRNTEAFF | TGTGCCAGCAGCACATGGACAGGGCGGAACACTGAAGCTTTCTTT
once | TRBJ1-5 | - | TRBV4-3 | CASSQDEGTQPQHF | TGCGCCAGCAGCCAAGATGAGGGTACTCAGCCCCAGCATTTT
- | TRBJ2-7 | TRBD2 | TRBV11-2 | CASSLMVSGGSYEQYF | TGTGCCAGCAGCTTAATGGTTAGCGGGGGCTCCTACGAGCAGTACTTC
once | TRBJ1-2 | - | TRBV5-6 | CASSTLDPGYGYTF | TGTGCCAGCAGCACGCTAGACCCCGGCTATGGCTACACCTTC
- | TRBJ2-1 | - | TRBV10-3 | CAISESGDEQFF | TGTGCCATCAGTGAGTCCGGGGATGAGCAGTTCTTC
- | TRBJ1-6 | - | TRBV3-1/TRBV3-2 | CASSQGPDSPLHF | TGTGCCAGCAGCCAAGGGCCCGATTCACCCCTCCACTTT
- | TRBJ1-6 | TRBD1 | TRBV19 | CASSIRQGSSPLHF | TGTGCCAGTAGTATCAGACAGGGGAGTTCACCCCTCCACTTT
- | TRBJ1-4 | - | TRBV5-1 | CASSLGYGSGGELFF | TGCGCCAGCAGCTTGGGGTACGGCTCCGGAGGTGAACTGTTTTTT
- | TRBJ2-2 | TRBD2 | TRBV5-4 | CASSFWGGNTGELFF | TGTGCCAGCAGCTTTTGGGGGGGGAACACCGGGGAGCTGTTTTTT
once | TRBJ1-3 | - | TRBV7-2 | CASSLAHVRAGNTIYF | TGTGCCAGCAGCTTAGCCCACGTCAGGGCTGGAAACACCATATATTTT
- | TRBJ1-2 | - | TRBV4-1 | CASSQEFLSNYGYTF | TGCGCCAGCAGCCAAGAGTTTTTGAGTAACTATGGCTACACCTTC
few | TRBJ2-2 | - | TRBV5-8 | CASSLRVLNTGELFF | TGTGCCAGCAGCTTGCGGGTATTGAACACCGGGGAGCTGTTTTTT
- | TRBJ2-1 | - | TRBV19 | CASSTDGSSYNEQFF | TGTGCCAGTAGTACCGACGGGAGCTCCTACAATGAGCAGTTCTTC
once | TRBJ2-2 | TRBD1 | TRBV25-1 | CASSETGGTGELFF | TGTGCCAGCAGTGAAACAGGGGGAACCGGGGAGCTGTTTTTT
once | TRBJ1-4 | TRBD1 | TRBV4-3 | CASSQNTGTGVNEKLFF | TGCGCCAGCAGCCAAAATACCGGGACAGGGGTTAATGAAAAACTGTTTTTT
- | TRBJ2-3 | TRBD1 | TRBV10-1 | CASSPSGGLRTDTQYF | TGCGCCAGCAGTCCTTCAGGGGGCCTCCGCACAGATACGCAGTATTTT
- | TRBJ2-5 | - | TRBV4-1 | CASSQVLTQETQYF | TGCGCCAGCAGCCAAGTTCTGACTCAAGAGACCCAGTACTTC
- | TRBJ1-1 | - | TRBV25-1 | CASSTPGGTEAFF | TGTGCCAGCAGTACCCCGGGGGGGACTGAAGCTTTCTTT
- | TRBJ1-5 | TRBD1 | TRBV2 | CASRRDRLSNQPQHF | TGTGCCAGCAGGAGGGACAGACTTAGCAATCAGCCCCAGCATTTT
- | TRBJ1-1 | - | TRBV11-2 | CASSPPHSFNTEAFF | TGTGCCAGCAGCCCACCCCACAGCTTCAACACTGAAGCTTTCTTT
few | TRBJ1-3 | - | TRBV5-6 | CASSGTNSGNTIYF | TGTGCCAGCAGCGGTACTAACTCTGGAAACACCATATATTTT
- | TRBJ2-3 | - | TRBV6-5 | CATGGLHTDTQYF | TGTGCCACGGGGGGCCTCCACACAGATACGCAGTATTTT
- | TRBJ1-1 | TRBD1 | TRBV19 | CASSVHGQGAGTEAFF | TGTGCCAGTTCCGTTCATGGACAGGGGGCGGGCACTGAAGCTTTCTTT
- | TRBJ1-5 | TRBD1 | TRBV3-1/TRBV3-2 | CASSRGQGNQPQHF | TGTGCCAGCAGCCGTGGACAGGGCAATCAGCCCCAGCATTTT
- | TRBJ2-2 | - | TRBV9 | CASEGVTNTGELFF | TGTGCCAGCGAGGGGGTAACGAACACCGGGGAGCTGTTTTTT
- | TRBJ1-2 | - | TRBV19 | CASSITRGYGYTF | TGTGCCAGTAGTATAACCAGAGGCTATGGCTACACCTTC
- | TRBJ1-1 | TRBD1 | TRBV6-5 | CASSYFSGGTEAFF | TGTGCCAGCAGTTACTTTTCAGGGGGCACTGAAGCTTTCTTT
- | TRBJ1-2 | - | TRBV2 | CASSPDSNYGYTF | TGTGCCAGCAGCCCCGACAGCAACTATGGCTACACCTTC
few | TRBJ1-2 | TRBD1 | TRBV2 | CASAIGQGGGYTF | TGTGCCAGCGCAATCGGACAGGGAGGAGGCTACACCTTC
- | TRBJ2-7 | TRBD1 | TRBV7-9 | CASSARPGQGSHEQYF | TGTGCCAGCAGCGCAAGACCGGGACAGGGGAGCCACGAGCAGTACTTC
- | TRBJ1-1 | TRBD1 | TRBV6-5 | CASRETGLNTEAFF | TGTGCCAGCAGGGAGACAGGGTTGAACACTGAAGCTTTCTTT
- | TRBJ2-1 | TRBD1 | TRBV9 | CASSPGGVYNEQFF | TGTGCCAGCAGCCCAGGGGGAGTCTACAATGAGCAGTTCTTC
- | TRBJ1-1 | TRBD1 | TRBV6-5 | CASSKQGGNTEAFF | TGTGCCAGCAGTAAACAGGGGGGGAACACTGAAGCTTTCTTT
- | TRBJ1-4 | - | TRBV25-1 | CASTEAGAGGEKLFF | TGTGCCAGCACTGAGGCCGGGGCGGGAGGAGAAAAACTGTTTTTT
- | TRBJ2-2 | TRBD1 | TRBV5-1 | CASSLRQGNTGELFF | TGCGCCAGCAGCTTGCGACAGGGGAACACCGGGGAGCTGTTTTTT
- | TRBJ1-5 | TRBD1 | TRBV27 | CASSMGLLGTGGAQPQHF | TGTGCCAGCAGTATGGGCTTGCTCGGGACAGGGGGCGCTCAGCCCCAGCATTTT
few | TRBJ1-4 | TRBD1 | TRBV2 | CASSETGSPYEKLFF | TGTGCCAGCAGTGAGACAGGGTCACCCTATGAAAAACTGTTTTTT
- | TRBJ1-4 | TRBD1 | TRBV25-1 | CASVGQGPTNEKLFF | TGTGCCAGCGTGGGACAGGGCCCGACTAATGAAAAACTGTTTTTT